Following are 13 T cell receptor beta chains from one sample sequenced in a study of vaccination effects on CD4 cells after COVID-19. Sequencing was preceded by expansion of antigen-specific CD4+ T cells with viral peptide pools in the ViraFEST assay. Subsequent to less than twelve days of culture, CD4+ T cells were isolated. Vaccinated recipients, who were negative for nucleocapsid antibodies, had no history of SARS-CoV-2 infection. The antigens for these receptors are not known. Only in-frame clones appear in the TCRdb table, and some are missing; sequencing was by immunoSEQ multiplex PCR. This table has tens of thousands of clones, 65% to 75% appearing once. The starting material was CD4+ T cells from PBMCs cultured with HCoV-NL63 spike peptides, obtained before COVID-19 vaccination. These receptors all come from a human donor who received a COVID-19 vaccine.

The V gene is TRBV14, the J gene TRBJ2-1, with 13 bases matching TRBD2. Germline V lookup: CDR1 SGHDN, CDR2 FVKESK. The CDR3 contains 17 residues. V lost 4 bases and J lost 6; bases outside the gene matches: 9. In DNA form, the CDR3 reads TGTGCCAGCAGCCTCGAGAAACTAGCGGGGGGGCGCAATGAGCAGTTCTTC. It encodes CASSLEKLAGGRNEQFF.

This chain links TRBV7-2 with TRBJ1-4; maybe TRBD1 (6 bases). V lost 5 bases and J lost 4, with 14 bases in between. The CDR3 loop spans 15 amino acids. The V gene's germline CDR1 is SGHTA and CDR2 FQGNSA. The CDR3 DNA reads TGTGCCAGCAGCCTCCGAGGGGGTGATAATGAAAAACTGTTTTTT. Protein sequence: CASSLRGGDNEKLFF.

The rearrangement links TRBV11-3 to TRBJ2-3; TRBD2 matches at 8 bases. Germline CDR1 SGHNT, CDR2 YENEEA. The CDR3 runs to 18 residues. Unmatched junction bases numbered 9, after V lost 0 bases and J lost 1 base. In DNA, the CDR3 is TGTGCCAGCAGCTTAGACAGAGGAGCGGGGGTGGGCACAGATACGCAGTATTTT. Protein sequence: CASSLDRGAGVGTDTQYF. The whole variable domain, filled in from reference TRBV11-3 and TRBJ2-3, reads EAGVVQSPRYKIIEKKQPVAFWCNPISGHNTLYWYLQNLGQGPELLIRYENEEAVDDSQLPKDRFSAERLKGVDSTLKIQPAELGDSAVYLCASSLDRGAGVGTDTQYFGPGTRLTVL.

The chain employs TRBV5-8 and TRBJ1-5; the match to TRBD1 covers 8 bases. Germline CDR1 reads SGHTS; CDR2 reads YDEGEE. There are 17 residues in the CDR3. Trimming took 4 bases from V and 0 from J; bases not matched to a gene: 9. CDR3 DNA sequence: TGTGCCAGCAGCCCAGGGACAGGCGGCGGTAGCAATCAGCCCCAGCATTTT. Amino acid sequence: CASSPGTGGGSNQPQHF.

This sequence joins TRBV2 and TRBJ2-2; 8 positions match TRBD1. The CDR3 sequence is 14 residues long. Unmatched junction bases numbered 2, after V lost 7 bases and J lost 1 base. The germline gives CDR1 SNHLY, CDR2 FYNNEI. As DNA, the CDR3 is TGTGCCAGCATGGACAGGGTGAACACCGGGGAGCTGTTTTTT. It encodes CASMDRVNTGELFF.

CDR3 in amino acids: CASRGTPNTGELFF. CDR3 bases: TGTGCCAGCAGAGGGACACCTAACACCGGGGAGCTGTTTTTT. The chain combines TRBV9 with TRBJ2-2; D is possibly TRBD1 (6 bases). Per germline, CDR1 SGDLS and CDR2 YYNGEE. The CDR3 extends over 14 amino acids. Trimming shortened V by 5 bases and J by 2 bases, and 10 bases separated the two germline ends.

This clone was seen a few times. The chain joins TRBV10-3 to TRBJ2-6; unclear D gene. Trimming took off 2 bases at V and 3 bases at J, with 5 bases between the two ends. CDR3 length: 14 residues. Per the germline V gene, CDR1 is ENHRY and CDR2 is SYGVKD. As DNA, the CDR3 is TGTGCCATCAGTGAGCCTCGTGGGGCCAACGTCCTGACTTTC. The encoded protein is CAISEPRGANVLTF.

V and J are TRBV5-4 and TRBJ2-3; D may be TRBD2 (5 bases). CDR3 length: 14 amino acids. Per germline, CDR1 SGHNT and CDR2 YYREEE (reference sequence). Trimming removed 4 bases from V and 1 base from J, with 10 bases in between. CDR3 nucleotides: TGTGCCAGCAGCCCGGACTCGGGCACAGATACGCAGTATTTT. Translating gives CASSPDSGTDTQYF.

The chain has TRBV24-1 and TRBJ2-5, with 9 bases that match TRBD1. The CDR3 covers 15 residues. CDR1 and CDR2 (germline): KGHDR, SFDVKD. The trim removed 3 bases at V and 4 bases at J, leaving 5 bases unmatched. The CDR3 reads CATSDITGGGETQYF. For the CDR3, the DNA is TGTGCCACCAGTGATATTACAGGGGGCGGAGAGACCCAGTACTTC.

This clone was seen more than once but under ten times. This sequence joins TRBV7-3 and TRBJ2-1, with TRBD2 matching 8 bases. Germline-derived CDR1 and CDR2 are SGHTA and FQGTGA. The CDR3 length is 16 residues. Trimming at V came to 8 bases and at J to 4 bases, leaving 13 bases not matched to a gene. CDR3 nucleotides: TGTGCCAGCGGTCTATGGGTAGCGGGGTCTTACAATGAGCAGTTCTTC. Translating it yields CASGLWVAGSYNEQFF.

This clone was seen only once. The J gene is TRBJ1-3, the V gene TRBV7-2; 11 nucleotides match TRBD1. The CDR3 has 18 residues. Germline-derived CDR1 and CDR2 are SGHTA and FQGNSA. The J segment lost 6 bases and the V segment lost 5 bases, leaving 15 bases of the junction unmatched. The CDR3, as DNA: TGTGCCAGCAGCCCCGCCCCAAGCGGGACAGGGGGAGAAAACACCATATATTTT. This translates into CASSPAPSGTGGENTIYF.

This chain connects TRBV5-1 to TRBJ2-5, with D tentatively TRBD2 (5 bases). The CDR3 covers 13 residues. Germline V gene sequence: CDR1 SGHRS, CDR2 YFSETQ. Trimming took off 4 bases at V and 1 base at J, with 8 bases between the two ends. As DNA, the CDR3 is TGCGCCAGCAGCCGAGGGTCCCAAGAGACCCAGTACTTC. It yields the protein CASSRGSQETQYF.

V and J are TRBV19 and TRBJ1-5, with 7 positions matching TRBD1. Germline V CDR1 and CDR2: LNHDA, SQIVND (reference sequence). J gave up 2 bases and V 8 bases, and 3 bases lay outside the gene matches. CDR3 length: 13 amino acids. In DNA, the CDR3 is TGTGCCAGTGTAGACAGGGGCAATCAGCCCCAGCATTTT. This encodes CASVDRGNQPQHF.